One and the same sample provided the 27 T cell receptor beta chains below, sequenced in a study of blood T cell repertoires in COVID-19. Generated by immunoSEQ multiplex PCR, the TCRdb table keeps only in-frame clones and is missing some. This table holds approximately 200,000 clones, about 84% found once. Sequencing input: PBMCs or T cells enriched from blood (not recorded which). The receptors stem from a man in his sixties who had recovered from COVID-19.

The CDR3 reads CASSLRDRVWEQYF. In DNA, the CDR3 is TGTGCCAGCAGCTTAAGGGACAGGGTATGGGAGCAGTACTTC. The chain uses TRBV5-6 and TRBJ2-7; 9 bases align to TRBD1. The CDR3 extends over 14 amino acids. Germline CDR1 reads SGHDT; CDR2 reads YYEEEE. Trimming cost V 2 bases and J 7 bases; bases outside gene matches: 7.

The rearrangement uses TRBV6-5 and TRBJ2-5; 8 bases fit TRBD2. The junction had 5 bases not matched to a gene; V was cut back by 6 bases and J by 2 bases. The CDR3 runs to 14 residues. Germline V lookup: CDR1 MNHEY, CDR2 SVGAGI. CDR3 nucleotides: TGTGCCAGCAGCAACGGGGGGGTACAAGAGACCCAGTACTTC. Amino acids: CASSNGGVQETQYF.

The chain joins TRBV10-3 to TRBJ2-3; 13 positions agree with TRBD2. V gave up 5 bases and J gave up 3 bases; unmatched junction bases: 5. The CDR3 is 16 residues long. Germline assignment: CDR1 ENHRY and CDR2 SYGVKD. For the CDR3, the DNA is TGTGCCATCAGTACTAGCGGGGGGGCCAGGACAGATACGCAGTATTTT. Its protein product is CAISTSGGARTDTQYF.

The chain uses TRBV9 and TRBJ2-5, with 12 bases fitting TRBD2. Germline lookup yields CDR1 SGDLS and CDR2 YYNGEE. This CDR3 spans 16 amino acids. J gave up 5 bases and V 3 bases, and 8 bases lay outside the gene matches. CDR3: CASSGLGTSGLETQYF. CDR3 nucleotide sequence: TGTGCCAGCAGCGGGCTCGGGACTAGCGGGCTCGAGACCCAGTACTTC.

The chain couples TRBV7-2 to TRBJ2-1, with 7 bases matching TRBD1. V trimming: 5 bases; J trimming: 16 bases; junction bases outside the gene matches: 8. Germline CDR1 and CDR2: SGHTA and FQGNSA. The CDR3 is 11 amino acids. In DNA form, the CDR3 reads TGTGCCAGCAGCCAACAGGGGACCGCATTCTTC. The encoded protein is CASSQQGTAFF.

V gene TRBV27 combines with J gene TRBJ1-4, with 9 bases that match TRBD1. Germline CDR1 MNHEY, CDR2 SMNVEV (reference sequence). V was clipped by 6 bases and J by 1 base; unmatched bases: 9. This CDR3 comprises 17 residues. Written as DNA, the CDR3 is TGTGCCAGCAGCCCGGGACAGGGATCGGGAACTAATGAAAAACTGTTTTTT. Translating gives CASSPGQGSGTNEKLFF.

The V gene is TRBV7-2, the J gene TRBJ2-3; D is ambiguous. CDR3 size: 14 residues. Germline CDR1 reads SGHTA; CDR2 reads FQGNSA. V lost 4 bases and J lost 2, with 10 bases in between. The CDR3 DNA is TGTGCCAGCAGCTCAGATGGGCCCACAGATACGCAGTATTTT. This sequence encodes CASSSDGPTDTQYF.

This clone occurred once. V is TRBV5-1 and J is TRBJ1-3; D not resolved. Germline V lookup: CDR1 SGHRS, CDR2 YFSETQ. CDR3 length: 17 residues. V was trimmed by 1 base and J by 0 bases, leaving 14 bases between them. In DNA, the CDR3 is TGCGCCAGCAGCTTGTCTTCCTCAGGCGTCTCTGGAAACACCATATATTTT. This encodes CASSLSSSGVSGNTIYF.

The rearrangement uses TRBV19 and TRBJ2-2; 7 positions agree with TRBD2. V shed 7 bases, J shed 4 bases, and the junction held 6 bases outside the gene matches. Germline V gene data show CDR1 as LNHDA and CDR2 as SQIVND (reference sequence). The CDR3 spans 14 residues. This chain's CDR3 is CASKSWTSTGELFF. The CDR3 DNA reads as TGTGCCAGTAAAAGCTGGACTAGCACCGGGGAGCTGTTTTTT.

CDR3 nucleotides: TGTGCCAGCAGCCAAGAAGACAGGGGCAAGCATGGCTACACCTTC. As protein: CASSQEDRGKHGYTF. The V and J genes are TRBV3-1 (or the pseudogene TRBV3-2) and TRBJ1-2; 8 bases are a match to TRBD1. The V segment lost 0 bases and the J segment 6 bases; nucleotides outside the gene matches: 6. From germline, CDR1 is LGHDT and CDR2 YNNKEL (reference sequence). This CDR3 spans 15 amino acids.

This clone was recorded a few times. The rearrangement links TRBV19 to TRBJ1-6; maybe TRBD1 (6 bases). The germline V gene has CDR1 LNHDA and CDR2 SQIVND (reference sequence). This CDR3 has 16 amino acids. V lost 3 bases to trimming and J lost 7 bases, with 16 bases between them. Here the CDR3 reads CASSIISGQGNSPLHF. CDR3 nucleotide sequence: TGTGCCAGTAGTATTATATCCGGGCAGGGGAATTCACCCCTCCACTTT.

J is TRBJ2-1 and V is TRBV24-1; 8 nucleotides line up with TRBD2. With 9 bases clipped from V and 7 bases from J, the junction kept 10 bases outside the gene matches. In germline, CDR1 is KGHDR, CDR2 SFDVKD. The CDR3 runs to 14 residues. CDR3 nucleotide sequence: TGTGCCACCGTCGGGGGGGGGCTAGGGAATGAGCAGTTCTTC. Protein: CATVGGGLGNEQFF.

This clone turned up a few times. The DNA for the CDR3 is TGTGCCAGCAGCGGGCTTCAGCCATCGAACACCGGGGAGCTGTTTTTT. Translated: CASSGLQPSNTGELFF. This chain connects TRBV7-9 to TRBJ2-2; D unclear. The CDR3 is 16 residues long. CDR1 is SEHNR, CDR2 FQNEAQ, per germline (reference sequence). The germline V and J ends were trimmed by 5 bases and 0 bases, with 13 bases remaining between them.

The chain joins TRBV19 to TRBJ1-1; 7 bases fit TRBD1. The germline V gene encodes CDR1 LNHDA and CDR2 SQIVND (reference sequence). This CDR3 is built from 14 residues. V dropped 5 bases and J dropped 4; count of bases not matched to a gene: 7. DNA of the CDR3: TGTGCCAGTAGTTCGACAGGGTTTCTCACTGAAGCTTTCTTT. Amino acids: CASSSTGFLTEAFF.

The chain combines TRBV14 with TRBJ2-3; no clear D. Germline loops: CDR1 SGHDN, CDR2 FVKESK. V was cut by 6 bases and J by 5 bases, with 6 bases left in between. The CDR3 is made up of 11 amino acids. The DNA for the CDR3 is TGTGCCAGCAGTTCATTAGATACGCAGTATTTT. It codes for CASSSLDTQYF.

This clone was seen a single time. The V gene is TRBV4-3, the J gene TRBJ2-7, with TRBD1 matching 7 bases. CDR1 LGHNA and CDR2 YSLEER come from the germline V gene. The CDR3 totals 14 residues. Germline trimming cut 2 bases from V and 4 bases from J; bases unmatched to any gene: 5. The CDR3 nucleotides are TGCGCCAGCAGCCAAATAGGGACAGTTTACGAGCAGTACTTC. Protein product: CASSQIGTVYEQYF.

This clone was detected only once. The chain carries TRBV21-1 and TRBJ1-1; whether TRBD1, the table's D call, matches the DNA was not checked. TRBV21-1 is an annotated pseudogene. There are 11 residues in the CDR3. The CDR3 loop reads CASSNQGEAFF. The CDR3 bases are TGTGCCAGCAGCAACCAGGGGGAAGCTTTCTTT.

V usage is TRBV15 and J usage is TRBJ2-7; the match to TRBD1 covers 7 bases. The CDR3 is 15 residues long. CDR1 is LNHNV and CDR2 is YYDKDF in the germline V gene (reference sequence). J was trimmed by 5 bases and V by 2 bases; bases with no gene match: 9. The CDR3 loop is CATSRSTGSVHEQYF. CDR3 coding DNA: TGTGCCACCAGCAGATCGACAGGGTCGGTCCACGAGCAGTACTTC.

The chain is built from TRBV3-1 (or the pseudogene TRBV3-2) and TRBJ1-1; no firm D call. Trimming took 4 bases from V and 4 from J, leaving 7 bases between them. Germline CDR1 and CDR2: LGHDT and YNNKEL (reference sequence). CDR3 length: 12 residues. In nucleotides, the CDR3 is TGTGCCAGCAGCCTGGGCATCACTGAAGCTTTCTTT. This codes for CASSLGITEAFF.

The CDR3 coding sequence is TGTGCCAGCAGCAAAGGTGGAGAGGGAGGCTACACCTTC. This encodes CASSKGGEGGYTF. The rearrangement uses TRBV11-3 and TRBJ1-2; D remains ambiguous. Germline CDR1 SGHNT, CDR2 YENEEA. V was pared by 5 bases and J by 8 bases, with 15 bases between. The CDR3 has 13 residues.

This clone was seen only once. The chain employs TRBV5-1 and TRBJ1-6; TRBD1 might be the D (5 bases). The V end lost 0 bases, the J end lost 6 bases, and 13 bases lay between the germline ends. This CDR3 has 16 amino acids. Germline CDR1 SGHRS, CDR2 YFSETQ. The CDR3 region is CASSLDLAGSNSPLHF. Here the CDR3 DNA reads TGCGCCAGCAGCTTGGATCTGGCAGGGTCTAATTCACCCCTCCACTTT.

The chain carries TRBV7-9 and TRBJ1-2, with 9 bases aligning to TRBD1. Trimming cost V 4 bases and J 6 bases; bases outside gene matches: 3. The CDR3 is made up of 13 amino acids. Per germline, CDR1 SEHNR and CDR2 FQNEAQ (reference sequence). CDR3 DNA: TGTGCCAGCAGCTCCAGGGACAGGGATGGCTACACCTTC. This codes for CASSSRDRDGYTF.

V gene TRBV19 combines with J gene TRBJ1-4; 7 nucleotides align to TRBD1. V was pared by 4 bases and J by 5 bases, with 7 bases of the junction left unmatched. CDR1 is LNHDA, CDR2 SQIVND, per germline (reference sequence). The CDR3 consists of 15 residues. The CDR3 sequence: CASSTSGTANEKLFF. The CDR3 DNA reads TGTGCCAGTAGTACCTCCGGGACAGCGAATGAAAAACTGTTTTTT.

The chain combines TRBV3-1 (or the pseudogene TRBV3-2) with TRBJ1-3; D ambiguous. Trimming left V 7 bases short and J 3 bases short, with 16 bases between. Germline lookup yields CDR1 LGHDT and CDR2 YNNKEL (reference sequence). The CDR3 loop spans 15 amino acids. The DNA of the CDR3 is TGTGCCAGCACCCGCCGGTGTAGAGTTGGAAACACCATATATTTT. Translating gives CASTRRCRVGNTIYF.

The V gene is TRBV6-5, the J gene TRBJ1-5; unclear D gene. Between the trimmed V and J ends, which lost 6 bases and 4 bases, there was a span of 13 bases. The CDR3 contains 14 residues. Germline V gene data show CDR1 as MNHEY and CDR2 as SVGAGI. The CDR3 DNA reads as TGTGCCAGCAGCCTCATTGGTGAGAATCAGCCCCAGCATTTT. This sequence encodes CASSLIGENQPQHF.

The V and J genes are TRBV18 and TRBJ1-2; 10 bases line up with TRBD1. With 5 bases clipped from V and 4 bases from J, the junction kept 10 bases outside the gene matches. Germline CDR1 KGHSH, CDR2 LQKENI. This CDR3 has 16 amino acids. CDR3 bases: TGTGCCAGCTCAGCGCTAATGGGACAGGGGATCTATGGCTACACCTTC. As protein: CASSALMGQGIYGYTF.

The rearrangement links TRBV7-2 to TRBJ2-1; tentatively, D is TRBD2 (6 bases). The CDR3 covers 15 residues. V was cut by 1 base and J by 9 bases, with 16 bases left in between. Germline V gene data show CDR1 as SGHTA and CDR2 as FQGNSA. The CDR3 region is CASSLGTTLGVEQFF. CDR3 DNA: TGTGCCAGCAGCTTAGGGACTACCTTAGGGGTTGAGCAGTTCTTC.